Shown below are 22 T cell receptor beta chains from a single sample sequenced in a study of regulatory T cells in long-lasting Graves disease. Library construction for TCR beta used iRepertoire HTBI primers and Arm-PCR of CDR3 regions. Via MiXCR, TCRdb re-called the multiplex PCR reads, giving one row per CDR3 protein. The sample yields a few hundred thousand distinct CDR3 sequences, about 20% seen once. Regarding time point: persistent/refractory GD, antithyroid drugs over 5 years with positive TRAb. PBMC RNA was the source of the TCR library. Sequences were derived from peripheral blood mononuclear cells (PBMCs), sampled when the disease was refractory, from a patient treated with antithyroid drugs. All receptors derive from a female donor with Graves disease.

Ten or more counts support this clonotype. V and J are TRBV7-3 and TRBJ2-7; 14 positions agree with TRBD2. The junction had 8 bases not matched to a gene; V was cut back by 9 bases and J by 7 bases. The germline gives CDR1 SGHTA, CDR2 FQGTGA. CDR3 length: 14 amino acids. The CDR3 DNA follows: TGTGCCAGTGGACTAGCGGGAGGTTTTGGGGAGCAGTACTTC. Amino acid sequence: CASGLAGGFGEQYF.

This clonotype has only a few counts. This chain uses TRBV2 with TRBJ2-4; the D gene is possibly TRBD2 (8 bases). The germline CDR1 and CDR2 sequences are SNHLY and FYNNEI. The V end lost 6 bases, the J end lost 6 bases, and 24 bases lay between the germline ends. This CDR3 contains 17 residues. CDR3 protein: CASRWGVGGREGNIQYF. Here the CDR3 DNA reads TGTGCCAGCAGATGGGGGGTAGGGGGCCGGGAGGGAAACATTCAGTACTTC.

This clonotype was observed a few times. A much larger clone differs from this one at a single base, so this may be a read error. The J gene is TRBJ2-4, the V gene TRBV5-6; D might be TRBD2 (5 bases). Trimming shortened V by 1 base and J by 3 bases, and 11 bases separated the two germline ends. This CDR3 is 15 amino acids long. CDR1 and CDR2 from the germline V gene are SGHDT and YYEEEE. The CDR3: CASSLPRADKNIQYF. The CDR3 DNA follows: TGTGCCAGCAGCTTGCCACGAGCGGACAAAAACATTCAGTACTTC.

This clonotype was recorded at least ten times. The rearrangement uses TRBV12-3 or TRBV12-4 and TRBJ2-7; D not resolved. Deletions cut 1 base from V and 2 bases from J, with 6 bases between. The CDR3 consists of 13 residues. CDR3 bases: TGTGCCAGCAGTTTAGTTGAGACCTACGAGCAGTACTTC. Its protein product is CASSLVETYEQYF.

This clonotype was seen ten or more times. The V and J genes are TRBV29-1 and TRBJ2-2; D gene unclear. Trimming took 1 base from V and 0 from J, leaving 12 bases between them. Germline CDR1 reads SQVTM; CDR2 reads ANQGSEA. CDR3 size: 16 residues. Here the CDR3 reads CSVEGLAATNTGELFF. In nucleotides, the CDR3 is TGCAGCGTTGAAGGGTTAGCCGCTACGAACACCGGGGAGCTGTTTTTT.

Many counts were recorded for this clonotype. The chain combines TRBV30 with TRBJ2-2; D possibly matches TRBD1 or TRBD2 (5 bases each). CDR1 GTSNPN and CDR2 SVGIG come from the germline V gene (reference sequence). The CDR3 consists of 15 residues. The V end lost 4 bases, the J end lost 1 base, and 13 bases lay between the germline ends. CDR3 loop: CAWIEGPRNTGELFF. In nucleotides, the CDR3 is TGTGCCTGGATCGAGGGACCGAGGAACACCGGGGAGCTGTTTTTT.

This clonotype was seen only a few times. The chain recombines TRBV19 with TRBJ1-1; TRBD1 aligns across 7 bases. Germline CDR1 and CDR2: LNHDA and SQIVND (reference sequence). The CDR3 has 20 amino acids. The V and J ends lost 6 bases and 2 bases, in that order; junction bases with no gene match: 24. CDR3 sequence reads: CASSGGWRGLQGQRNTEAFF. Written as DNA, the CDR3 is TGTGCCAGTAGCGGCGGGTGGCGGGGCCTACAGGGACAGAGAAACACTGAAGCTTTCTTT.

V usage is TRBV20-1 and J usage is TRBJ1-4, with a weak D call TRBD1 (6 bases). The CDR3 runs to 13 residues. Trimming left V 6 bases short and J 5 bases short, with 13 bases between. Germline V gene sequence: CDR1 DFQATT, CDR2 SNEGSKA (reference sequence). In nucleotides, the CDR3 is TGCAGTGCCACGGACGGACAGAATGAAAAACTGTTTTTT. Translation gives CSATDGQNEKLFF.

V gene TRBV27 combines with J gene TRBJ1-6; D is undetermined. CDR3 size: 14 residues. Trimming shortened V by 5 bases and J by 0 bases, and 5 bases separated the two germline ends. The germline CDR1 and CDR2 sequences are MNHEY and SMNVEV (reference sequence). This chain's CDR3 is CASSASSYNSPLHF. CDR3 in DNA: TGTGCCAGCAGTGCTAGCTCCTATAATTCACCCCTCCACTTT.

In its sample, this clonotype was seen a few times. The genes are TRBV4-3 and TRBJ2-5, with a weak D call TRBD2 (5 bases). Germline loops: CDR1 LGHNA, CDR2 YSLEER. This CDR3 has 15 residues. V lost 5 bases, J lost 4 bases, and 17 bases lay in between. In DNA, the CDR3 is TGCGCCAGCAGCAAAACAATAGGAGCGGCAGAGACCCAGTACTTC. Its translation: CASSKTIGAAETQYF.

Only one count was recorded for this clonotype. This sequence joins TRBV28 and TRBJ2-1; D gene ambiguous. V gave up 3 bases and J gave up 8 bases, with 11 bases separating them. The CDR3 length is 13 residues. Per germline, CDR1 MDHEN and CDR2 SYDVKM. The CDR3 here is CASSLERWDEQFF. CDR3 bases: TGTGCCAGCAGTTTGGAACGGTGGGATGAGCAGTTCTTC.

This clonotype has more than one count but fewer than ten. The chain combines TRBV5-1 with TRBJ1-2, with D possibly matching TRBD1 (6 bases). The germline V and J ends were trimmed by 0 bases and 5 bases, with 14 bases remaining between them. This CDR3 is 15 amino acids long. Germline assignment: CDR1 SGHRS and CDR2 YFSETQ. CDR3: CASSLERGERYGYTF. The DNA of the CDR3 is TGCGCCAGCAGCTTGGAGAGGGGGGAGAGGTATGGCTACACCTTC.

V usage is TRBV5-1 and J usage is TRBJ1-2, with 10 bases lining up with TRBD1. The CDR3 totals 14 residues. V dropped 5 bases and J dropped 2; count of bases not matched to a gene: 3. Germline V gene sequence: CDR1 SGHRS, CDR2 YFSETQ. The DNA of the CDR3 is TGCGCCAGCAGATCGGGACAGGGGAACTATGGCTACACCTTC. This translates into CASRSGQGNYGYTF.

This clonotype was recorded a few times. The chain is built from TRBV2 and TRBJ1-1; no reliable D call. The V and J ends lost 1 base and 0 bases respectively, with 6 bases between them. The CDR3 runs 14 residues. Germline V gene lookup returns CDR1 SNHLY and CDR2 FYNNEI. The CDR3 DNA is TGTGCCAGCAGTGAAGGGTATATGAACACTGAAGCTTTCTTT. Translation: CASSEGYMNTEAFF.

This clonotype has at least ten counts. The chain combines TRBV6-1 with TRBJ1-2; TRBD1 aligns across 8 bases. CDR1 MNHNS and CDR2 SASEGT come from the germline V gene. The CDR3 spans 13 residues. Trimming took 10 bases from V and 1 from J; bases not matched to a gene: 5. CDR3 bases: TGTGCCATAGGGACAGGTTATAACTATGGCTACACCTTC. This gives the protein CAIGTGYNYGYTF.

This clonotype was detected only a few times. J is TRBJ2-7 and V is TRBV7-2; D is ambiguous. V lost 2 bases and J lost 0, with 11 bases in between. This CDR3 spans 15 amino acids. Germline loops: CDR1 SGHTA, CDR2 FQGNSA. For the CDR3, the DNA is TGTGCCAGCAGCTTATACAGTGAATACTCCTACGAGCAGTACTTC. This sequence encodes CASSLYSEYSYEQYF.

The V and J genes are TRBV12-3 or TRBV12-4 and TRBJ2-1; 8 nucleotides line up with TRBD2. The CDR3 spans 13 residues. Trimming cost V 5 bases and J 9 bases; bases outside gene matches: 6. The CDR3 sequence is CASSPRREGEQFF. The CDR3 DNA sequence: TGTGCCAGCAGTCCCCGACGGGAGGGTGAGCAGTTCTTC.

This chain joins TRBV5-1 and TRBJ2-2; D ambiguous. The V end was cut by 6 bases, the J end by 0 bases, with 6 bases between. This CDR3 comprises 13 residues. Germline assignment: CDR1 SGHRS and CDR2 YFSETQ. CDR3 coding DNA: TGCGCCAGCACCTATACGAACACCGGGGAGCTGTTTTTT. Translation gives CASTYTNTGELFF.

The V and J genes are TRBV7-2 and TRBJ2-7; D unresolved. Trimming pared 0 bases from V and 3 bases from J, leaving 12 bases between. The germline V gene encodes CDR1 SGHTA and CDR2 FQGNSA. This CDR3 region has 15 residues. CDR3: CASSLAPITGYEQYF. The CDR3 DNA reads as TGTGCCAGCAGCTTAGCCCCAATCACCGGCTACGAGCAGTACTTC.

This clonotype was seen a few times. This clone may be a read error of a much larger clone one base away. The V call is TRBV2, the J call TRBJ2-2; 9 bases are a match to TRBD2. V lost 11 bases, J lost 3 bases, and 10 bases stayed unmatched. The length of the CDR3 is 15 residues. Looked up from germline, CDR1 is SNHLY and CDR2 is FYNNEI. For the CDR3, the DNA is TGTGCCTGCAAGCGGGAGGCCTCCCACACCGGGGAGCTGTTTTTT. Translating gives CACKREASHTGELFF.

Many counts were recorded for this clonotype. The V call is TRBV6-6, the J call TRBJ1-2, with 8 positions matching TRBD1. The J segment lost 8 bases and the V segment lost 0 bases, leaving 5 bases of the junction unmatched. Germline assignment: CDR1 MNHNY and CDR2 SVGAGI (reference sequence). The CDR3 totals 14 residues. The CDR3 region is CASSYSRGTGGYTF. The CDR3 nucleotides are TGTGCCAGCAGTTACTCGAGAGGGACAGGAGGCTACACCTTC.

The CDR3 protein is CATSRGFGAGSHEQFF. The CDR3 region has the DNA TGTGCCACCAGCAGAGGATTTGGGGCAGGGAGCCATGAGCAGTTCTTC. V and J are TRBV15 and TRBJ2-1; D could derive from TRBD1 or TRBD2 (5 bases each). Trimming pared 1 base from V and 8 bases from J, leaving 18 bases between. From germline, CDR1 is LNHNV and CDR2 YYDKDF (reference sequence). The CDR3 spans 16 residues.